This TCR beta chain stems from a study of blood T cell repertoires in COVID-19 (dated by TCRdb to about 2020). A note on the overall study: Samples from collaborators originated in the United States, Italy and Spain and spanned both the acute and convalescent phases of COVID-19. The prospective study material was composed of cDNA or gDNA derived from T cells, B-cell-depleted T cells, or PBMCs. Subjects who had been exposed to COVID-19, were actively infected with it, or had recovered from it provided the deeply sampled blood TCRbeta repertoires that made up the dataset. The repertoires were released in a freely available public database meant as a resource for research on the immune response to SARS-CoV-2. Samples were obtained from the ongoing ImmuneRACE study (first 160 participants) and from about 1,300 subjects provided by 6 global collaborators. Nearly every sample came with metadata listing a de-identified subject ID, COVID-19 status, age in years and sex. Where available, HLA class I and class II types were obtained from metadata supplied by the sample provider rather than from assay-based typing.

From the cysteine up to the phenylalanine, the CDR3 has a length of 14 residues. Of the read, only the CDR3 DNA is kept; its 42 bases are in frame from base 1. The immunoSEQ Assay, a bias-controlled multiplex PCR, was used to amplify TCRbeta CDR3 regions from genomic DNA. Per the authors' processing: The number of nucleated cells in each sample was estimated by amplification of reference gene primers within the assay. To quantify the absolute abundance of each unique TCRbeta CDR3 rearrangement, sequence reads were collapsed and filtered. For each sample, productive Simpson clonality was calculated as the square root of Simpson's diversity index across productive rearrangements. TCRdb re-hosts the immuneACCESS table, in-frame sequences only. Its copies lack some clones; in the studies checked, an unresolved V gene accounts for under half of them, and the cause for the rest is not known. The V and J calls and clone size were taken over from that table, and D and trimming were inferred from the DNA. This sample gives some 300,000 clones in total; 70% to 90% of them show up just once. Around 4.5% of the sample is in the top ten clones.

Each collaborating institution followed its own protocols to collect whole blood in K2EDTA tubes. Collaborator samples were shipped for TCRbeta analysis as frozen whole blood, isolated PBMCs, or DNA extracted from either sample type. To note about this clone: No antigen is known for it. No much larger clonotype is one base removed from it; base qualities were not supplied.

Results the study describes overall, beyond this receptor: The quantity of clinical and demographic metadata differed by source and by participant and was supplied without curation.

The specimen sequenced was peripheral blood. The rearrangement joined TRBV21-1 to TRBJ2-1; the table calls TRBD2, which could not be checked here. TRBV21-1 is an annotated pseudogene. The sequence was obtained from a woman aged 45-60 years with active or convalescent COVID-19. The DNA sequence is TGTGCCAGCAGAGGGGGGGAGGGCGGCAATGAGCAGTTCTTC. Its translation is CASRGGEGGNEQFF.